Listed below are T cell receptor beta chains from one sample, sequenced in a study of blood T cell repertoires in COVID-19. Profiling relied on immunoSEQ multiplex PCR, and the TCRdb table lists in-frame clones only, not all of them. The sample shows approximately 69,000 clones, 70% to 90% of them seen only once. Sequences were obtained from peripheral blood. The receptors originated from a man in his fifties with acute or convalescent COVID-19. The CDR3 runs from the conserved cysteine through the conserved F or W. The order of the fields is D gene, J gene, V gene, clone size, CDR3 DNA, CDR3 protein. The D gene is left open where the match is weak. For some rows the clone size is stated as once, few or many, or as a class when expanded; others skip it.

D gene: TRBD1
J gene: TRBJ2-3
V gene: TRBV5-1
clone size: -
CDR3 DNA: TGCGCCAGCAGCGGGACAGGGGGCGCAGATACGCAGTATTTT
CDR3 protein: CASSGTGGADTQYF

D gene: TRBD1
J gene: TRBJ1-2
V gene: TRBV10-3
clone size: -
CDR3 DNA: TGTGCCATCAGTGAGACAGGGGGCGAGAACTATGGCTACACCTTC
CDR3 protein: CAISETGGENYGYTF

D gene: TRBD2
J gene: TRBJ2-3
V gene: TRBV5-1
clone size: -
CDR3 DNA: TGCGCCAGCAGCTCGGGGGGTAGCGCAGATACGCAGTATTTT
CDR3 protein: CASSSGGSADTQYF

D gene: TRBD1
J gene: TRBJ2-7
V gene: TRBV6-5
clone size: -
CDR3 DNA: TGTGCCAGCAGTTACGGGATAGGACAGGAGGCCGAGCAGTACTTC
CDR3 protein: CASSYGIGQEAEQYF

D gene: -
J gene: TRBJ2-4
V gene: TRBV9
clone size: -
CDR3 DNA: TGTGCCAGCAGCGTGTACCCCGAGTATATCTCCAAAAACATTCAGTACTTC
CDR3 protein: CASSVYPEYISKNIQYF

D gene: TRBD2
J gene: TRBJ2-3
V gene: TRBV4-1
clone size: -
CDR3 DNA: TGCGCCAGCAGCCTAGCCGGACTAGCGGGGGGGGTACAAGATACGCAGTATTTT
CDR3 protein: CASSLAGLAGGVQDTQYF

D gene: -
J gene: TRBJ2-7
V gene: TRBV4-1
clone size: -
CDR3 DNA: TGCGCCAGCAGCCAACAGGGCGGTGAAAAGTTCTACGAGCAGTACTTC
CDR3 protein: CASSQQGGEKFYEQYF

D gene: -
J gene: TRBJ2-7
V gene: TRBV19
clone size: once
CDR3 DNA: TGTGCCAGTAGTATAGTGGGGGCTTCCTACGAGCAGTACTTC
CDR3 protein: CASSIVGASYEQYF

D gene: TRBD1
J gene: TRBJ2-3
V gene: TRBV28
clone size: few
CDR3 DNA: TGTGCCAGCAGTTCCAGGGACAGGGGGCGAGATACGCAGTATTTT
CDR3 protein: CASSSRDRGRDTQYF

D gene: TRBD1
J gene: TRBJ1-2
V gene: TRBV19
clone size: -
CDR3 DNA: TGTGCCAGTAGTCCACAGGGGGATTTGCGGGGCTACACCTTC
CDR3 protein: CASSPQGDLRGYTF

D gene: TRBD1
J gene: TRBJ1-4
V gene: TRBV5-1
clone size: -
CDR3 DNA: TGCGCCAGCAGCATGACAGGGGGCGGTGAAAAACTGTTTTTT
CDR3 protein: CASSMTGGGEKLFF

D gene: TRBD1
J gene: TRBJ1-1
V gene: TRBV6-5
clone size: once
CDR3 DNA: TGTGCCACCGAACAGGGGGTCATCACTGAAGCTTTCTTT
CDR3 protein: CATEQGVITEAFF

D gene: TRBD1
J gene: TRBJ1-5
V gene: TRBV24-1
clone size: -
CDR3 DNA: TGTGCCACCAGTGATCCCTGGGGACAGGTTAGCAATCAGCCCCAGCATTTT
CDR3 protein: CATSDPWGQVSNQPQHF

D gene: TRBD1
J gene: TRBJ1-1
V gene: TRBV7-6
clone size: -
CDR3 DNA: TGTGCCAGCAGCTTAGGTGCAGGGGGCGCCGGCACTGAAGCTTTCTTT
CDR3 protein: CASSLGAGGAGTEAFF

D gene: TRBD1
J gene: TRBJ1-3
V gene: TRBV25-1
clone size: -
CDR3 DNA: TGTGCCAGCAGTGACGCGACAGGGGGCGTTTTTGGAAACACCATATATTTT
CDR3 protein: CASSDATGGVFGNTIYF

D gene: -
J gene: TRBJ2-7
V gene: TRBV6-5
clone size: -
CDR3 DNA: TGTGCCAGCTCCTCGGGGGAAACCTACGAGCAGTACTTC
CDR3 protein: CASSSGETYEQYF

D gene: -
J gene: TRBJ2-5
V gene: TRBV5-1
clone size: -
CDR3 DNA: TGCGCCAGCAGCTCGACGGACAGCACCCAAGAGACCCAGTACTTC
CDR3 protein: CASSSTDSTQETQYF

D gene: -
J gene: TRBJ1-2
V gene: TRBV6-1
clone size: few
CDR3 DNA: TGTGCCAGCAGTGAAGGCAGGATTAATGGCTACACCTTC
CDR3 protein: CASSEGRINGYTF

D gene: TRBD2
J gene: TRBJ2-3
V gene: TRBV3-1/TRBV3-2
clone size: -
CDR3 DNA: TGTGCCAGCACCTCCGGGACTAGCGGGACAGATACGCAGTATTTT
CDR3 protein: CASTSGTSGTDTQYF

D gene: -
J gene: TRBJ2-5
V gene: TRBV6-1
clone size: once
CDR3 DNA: TGTGCCAGCAGTGAATGGGGCAGGGATGGTGAGACCCAGTACTTC
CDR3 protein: CASSEWGRDGETQYF

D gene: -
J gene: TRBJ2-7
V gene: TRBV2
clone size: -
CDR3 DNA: TGTGCCAGCAGGTCCGACTCCCCGGAATCCTACGAGCAGTACTTC
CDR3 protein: CASRSDSPESYEQYF

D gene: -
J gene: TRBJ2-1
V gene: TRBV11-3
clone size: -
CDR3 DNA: TGTGCCAGCAGCTCAGCCCTTGGTAGGGGGGGGGTTTACAATGAGCAGTTCTTC
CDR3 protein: CASSSALGRGGVYNEQFF